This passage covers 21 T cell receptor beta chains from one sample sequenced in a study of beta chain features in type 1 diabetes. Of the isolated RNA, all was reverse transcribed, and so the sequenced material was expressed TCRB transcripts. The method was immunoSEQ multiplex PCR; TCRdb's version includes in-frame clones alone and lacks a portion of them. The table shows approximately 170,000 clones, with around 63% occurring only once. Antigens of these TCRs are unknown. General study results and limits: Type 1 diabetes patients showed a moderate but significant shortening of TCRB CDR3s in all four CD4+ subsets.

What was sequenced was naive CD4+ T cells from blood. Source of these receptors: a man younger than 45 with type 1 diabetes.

The CDR3 DNA reads TGTGCCAGCAGTTCCGGGACGGGAGGATCTGGGGCCAACGTCCTGACTTTC. It codes for CASSSGTGGSGANVLTF. The J gene is TRBJ2-6, the V gene TRBV27; TRBD2 matches 7 bases. V trimming: 4 bases; J trimming: 1 base; junction bases outside the gene matches: 7. Germline values: CDR1 MNHEY, CDR2 SMNVEV (reference sequence). The CDR3 is made up of 17 amino acids.

This CDR3 reads CASSTVGNYGYTF. In DNA form, the CDR3 reads TGTGCCAGCAGCACGGTGGGAAACTATGGCTACACCTTC. The chain joins TRBV6-5 to TRBJ1-2; D unclear. V was trimmed by 6 bases and J by 2 bases, leaving 10 bases between them. Germline V gene sequence: CDR1 MNHEY, CDR2 SVGAGI. CDR3 length: 13 residues.

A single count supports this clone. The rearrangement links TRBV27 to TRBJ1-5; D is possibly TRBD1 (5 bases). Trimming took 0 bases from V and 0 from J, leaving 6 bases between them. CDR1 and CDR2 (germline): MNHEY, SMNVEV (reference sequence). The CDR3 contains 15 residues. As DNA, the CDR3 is TGTGCCAGCAGTTTATCAGGGGATAGCAATCAGCCCCAGCATTTT. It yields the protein CASSLSGDSNQPQHF.

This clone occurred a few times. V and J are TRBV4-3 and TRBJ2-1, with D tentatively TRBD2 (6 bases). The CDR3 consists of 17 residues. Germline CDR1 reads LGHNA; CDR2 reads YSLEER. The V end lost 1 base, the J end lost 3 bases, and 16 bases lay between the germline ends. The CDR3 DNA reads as TGCGCCAGCAGCCAAGGTCTTGCGGGGCTGAGCTACAATGAGCAGTTCTTC. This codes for CASSQGLAGLSYNEQFF.

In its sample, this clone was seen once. The CDR3: CASSLQGRSYEQYF. CDR3 sequence (DNA): TGTGCCAGCAGCTTGCAAGGGCGGTCCTACGAGCAGTACTTC. The rearrangement uses TRBV5-6 and TRBJ2-7; D remains ambiguous. Germline V gene lookup returns CDR1 SGHDT and CDR2 YYEEEE. This CDR3 has 14 amino acids. Trimming cost V 1 base and J 1 base, with 9 bases left between them.

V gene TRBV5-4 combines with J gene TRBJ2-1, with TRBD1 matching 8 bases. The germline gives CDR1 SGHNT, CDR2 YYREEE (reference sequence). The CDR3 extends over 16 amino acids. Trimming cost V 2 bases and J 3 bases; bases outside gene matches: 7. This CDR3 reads CASSLGQGHNYNEQFF. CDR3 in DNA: TGTGCCAGCAGCTTAGGACAGGGTCACAACTACAATGAGCAGTTCTTC.

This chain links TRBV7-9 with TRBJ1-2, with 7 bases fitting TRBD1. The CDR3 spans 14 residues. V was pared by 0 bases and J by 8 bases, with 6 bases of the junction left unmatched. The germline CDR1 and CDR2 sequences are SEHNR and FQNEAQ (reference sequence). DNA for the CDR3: TGTGCCAGCAGCTTAGCCGACAGGGACGGAGGCTACACCTTC. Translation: CASSLADRDGGYTF.

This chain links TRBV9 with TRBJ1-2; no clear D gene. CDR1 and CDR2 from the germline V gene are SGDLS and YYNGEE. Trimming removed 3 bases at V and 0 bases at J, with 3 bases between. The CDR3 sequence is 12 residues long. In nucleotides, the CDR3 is TGTGCCAGCAGCGGAGCTAACTATGGCTACACCTTC. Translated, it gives CASSGANYGYTF. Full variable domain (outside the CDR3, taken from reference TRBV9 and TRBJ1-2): DSGVTQTPKHLITATGQRVTLRCSPRSGDLSVYWYQQSLDQGLQFLIQYYNGEERAKGNILERFSAQQFPDLHSELNLSSLELGDSALYFCASSGANYGYTFGSGTRLTVV.

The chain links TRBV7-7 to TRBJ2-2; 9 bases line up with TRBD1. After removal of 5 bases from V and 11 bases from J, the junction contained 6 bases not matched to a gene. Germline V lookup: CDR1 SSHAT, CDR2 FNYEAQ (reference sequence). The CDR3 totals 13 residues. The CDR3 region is CASSPDRGVELFF. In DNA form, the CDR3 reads TGTGCCAGCAGCCCGGACAGGGGTGTTGAGCTGTTTTTT. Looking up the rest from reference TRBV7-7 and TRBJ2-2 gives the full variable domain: GAGVSQSPRYKVTKRGQDVTLRCDPISSHATLYWYQQALGQGPEFLTYFNYEAQPDKSGLPSDRFSAERPEGSISTLTIQRTEQRDSAMYRCASSPDRGVELFFGEGSRLTVL.

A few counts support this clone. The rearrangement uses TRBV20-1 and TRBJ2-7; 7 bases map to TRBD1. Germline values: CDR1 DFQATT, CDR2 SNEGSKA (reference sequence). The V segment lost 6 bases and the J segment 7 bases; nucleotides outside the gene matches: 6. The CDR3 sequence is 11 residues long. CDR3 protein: CSATGQSEQYF. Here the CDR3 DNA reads TGCAGTGCAACGGGACAGTCGGAGCAGTACTTC.

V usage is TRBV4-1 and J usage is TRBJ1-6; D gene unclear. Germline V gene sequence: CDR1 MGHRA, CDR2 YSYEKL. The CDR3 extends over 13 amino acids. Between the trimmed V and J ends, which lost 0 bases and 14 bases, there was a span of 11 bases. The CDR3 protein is CASSQEAERTLHF. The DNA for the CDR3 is TGCGCCAGCAGCCAAGAGGCCGAGCGGACCCTCCACTTT.

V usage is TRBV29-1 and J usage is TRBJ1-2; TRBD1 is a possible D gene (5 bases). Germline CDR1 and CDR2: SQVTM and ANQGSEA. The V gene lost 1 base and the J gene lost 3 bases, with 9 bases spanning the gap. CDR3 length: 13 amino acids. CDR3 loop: CSVEGGSDYGYTF. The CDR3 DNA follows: TGCAGCGTTGAAGGGGGGAGTGACTATGGCTACACCTTC.

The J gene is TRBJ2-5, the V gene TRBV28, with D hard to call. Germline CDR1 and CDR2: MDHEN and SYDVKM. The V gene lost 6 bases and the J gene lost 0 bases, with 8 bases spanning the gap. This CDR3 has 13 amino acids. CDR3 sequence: CASRQTNQETQYF. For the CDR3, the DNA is TGTGCCAGCAGACAGACAAACCAAGAGACCCAGTACTTC.

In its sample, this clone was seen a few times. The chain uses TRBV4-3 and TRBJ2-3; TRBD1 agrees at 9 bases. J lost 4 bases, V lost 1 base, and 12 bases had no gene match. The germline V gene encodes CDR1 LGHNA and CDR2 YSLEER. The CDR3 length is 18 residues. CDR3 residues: CASSQAWAPGQGADTQYF. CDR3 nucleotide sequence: TGCGCCAGCAGCCAAGCGTGGGCCCCGGGACAGGGTGCAGATACGCAGTATTTT.

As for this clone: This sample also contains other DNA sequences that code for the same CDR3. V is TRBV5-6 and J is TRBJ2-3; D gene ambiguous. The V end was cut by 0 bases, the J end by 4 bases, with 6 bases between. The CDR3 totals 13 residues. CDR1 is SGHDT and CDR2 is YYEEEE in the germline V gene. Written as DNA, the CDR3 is TGTGCCAGCAGCTTGGTGGGCCCAGATACGCAGTATTTT. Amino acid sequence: CASSLVGPDTQYF.

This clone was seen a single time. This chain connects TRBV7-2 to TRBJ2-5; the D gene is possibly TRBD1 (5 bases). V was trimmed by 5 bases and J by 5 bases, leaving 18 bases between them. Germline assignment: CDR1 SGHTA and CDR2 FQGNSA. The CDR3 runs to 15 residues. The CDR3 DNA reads TGTGCCAGCAGCGGTGACAGCGCCCTCGGGGAGACCCAGTACTTC. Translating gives CASSGDSALGETQYF.

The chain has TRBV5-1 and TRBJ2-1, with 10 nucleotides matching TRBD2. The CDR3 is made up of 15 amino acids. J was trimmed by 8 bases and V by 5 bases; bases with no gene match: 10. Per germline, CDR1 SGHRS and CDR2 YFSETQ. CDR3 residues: CASRTGTSEGDEQFF. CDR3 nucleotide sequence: TGCGCCAGCAGGACTGGGACTAGCGAAGGAGATGAGCAGTTCTTC.

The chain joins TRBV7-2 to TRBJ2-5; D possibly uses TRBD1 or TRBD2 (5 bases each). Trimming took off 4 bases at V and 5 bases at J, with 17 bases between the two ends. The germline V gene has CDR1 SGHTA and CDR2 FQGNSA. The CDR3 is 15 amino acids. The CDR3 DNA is TGTGCCAGCAGCTCCCGTCCGGGGCTCATGGAGACCCAGTACTTC. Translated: CASSSRPGLMETQYF.

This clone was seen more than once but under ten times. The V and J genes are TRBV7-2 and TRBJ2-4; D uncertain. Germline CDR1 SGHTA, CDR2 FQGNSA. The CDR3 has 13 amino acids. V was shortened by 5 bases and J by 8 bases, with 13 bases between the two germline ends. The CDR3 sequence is CASSKRPGDIQYF. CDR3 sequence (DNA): TGTGCCAGCAGCAAACGTCCCGGTGACATTCAGTACTTC.

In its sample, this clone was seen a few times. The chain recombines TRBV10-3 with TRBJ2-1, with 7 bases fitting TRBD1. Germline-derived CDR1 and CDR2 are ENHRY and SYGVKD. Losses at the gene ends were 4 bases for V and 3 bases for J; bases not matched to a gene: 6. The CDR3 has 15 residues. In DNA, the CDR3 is TGTGCCATCAGTGCCGGGACAGTGAGCTACAATGAGCAGTTCTTC. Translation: CAISAGTVSYNEQFF.

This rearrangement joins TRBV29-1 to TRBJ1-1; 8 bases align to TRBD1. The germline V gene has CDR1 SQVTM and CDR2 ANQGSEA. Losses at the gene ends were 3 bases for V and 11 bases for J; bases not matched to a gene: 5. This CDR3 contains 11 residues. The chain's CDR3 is CSVDGRGHAFF. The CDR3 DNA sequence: TGCAGCGTTGATGGCAGGGGGCATGCTTTCTTT.